The clone carrying this TCR beta chain was seen more than once but under ten times. Its antigen remains unknown. These data are taken from a study of cytomegalovirus exposure and HLA in healthy donors. Study overall: Earlier sequencing of 150 million to 200 million T cells yielded around 100 million unique TCR beta sequences. Study conclusions and caveats: The authors later found most CMV-associated TCR beta chains appeared HLA-restricted. HLA alleles showed associations with 15,000 to 20,000 TCR beta sequences in a later analysis, at a 0.05 false discovery rate.

The CDR3 runs 13 residues. CDR1 and CDR2 (germline): SQVTM, ANQGSEA. V was pared by 6 bases and J by 6 bases, with 6 bases of the junction left unmatched. Amplification used 60 Vbeta primers and 13 Jbeta primers. Method: immunoSEQ multiplex PCR; TCRdb's copy keeps in-frame clones and lacks some. The table includes roughly 200,000 clones, 75% to 85% detected once. All the people who gave samples were healthy bone marrow donors. The sequence derives from a woman between 55 and 75 years old in good health and CMV-seropositive. The J gene is TRBJ1-5, the V gene TRBV29-1, with TRBD1 matching over 9 bases. Sequencing input: PBMCs. This CDR3 reads CSVARQGGQPQHF. Written as DNA, the CDR3 is TGCAGCGTCGCTAGACAGGGGGGTCAGCCCCAGCATTTT.